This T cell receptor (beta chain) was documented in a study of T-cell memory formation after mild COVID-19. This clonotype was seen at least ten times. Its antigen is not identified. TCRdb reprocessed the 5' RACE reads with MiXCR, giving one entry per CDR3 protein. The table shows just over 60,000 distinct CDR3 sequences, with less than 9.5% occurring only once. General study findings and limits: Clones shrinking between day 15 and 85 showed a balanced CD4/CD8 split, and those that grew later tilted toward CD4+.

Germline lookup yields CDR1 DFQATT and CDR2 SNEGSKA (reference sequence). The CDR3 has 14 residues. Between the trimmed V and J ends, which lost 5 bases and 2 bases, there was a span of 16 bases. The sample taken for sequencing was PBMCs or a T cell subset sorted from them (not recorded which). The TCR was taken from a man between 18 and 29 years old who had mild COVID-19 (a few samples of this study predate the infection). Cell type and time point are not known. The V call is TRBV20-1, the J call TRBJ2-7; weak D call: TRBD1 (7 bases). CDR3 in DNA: TGCAGTGCTTACGACAGGGAGGTCCCCTACGAGCAGTACTTC. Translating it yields CSAYDREVPYEQYF.